What follows are 26 T cell receptor beta chains derived from one specimen sequenced in a study of T cells in Graves' hyperthyroidism and ophthalmopathy. The source material, RNA transcripts, was used to amplify TCR beta CDR3 regions. A set of HTBI primers served as the primers for a first-round RT-PCR of the TCR CDR3. TCRdb reprocessed the multiplex PCR reads via MiXCR and lists one record per CDR3 protein. The sample holds 700,000 or so distinct CDR3 sequences; roughly 17% are singletons and the top ten take around 7.7%. Sequenced material: blood. The receptors were sampled from a man between 18 and 29 years old with Graves' hyperthyroidism.

This chain links TRBV2 with TRBJ2-7, with D possibly matching TRBD1 (6 bases). Trimming took 10 bases from V and 7 from J, leaving 20 bases between them. The CDR3 spans 13 residues. CDR1 SNHLY and CDR2 FYNNEI come from the germline V gene. The CDR3 reads CATNPRTASEQYF. The CDR3 DNA sequence: TGTGCCACTAATCCCCGGACAGCTTCAGAGCAGTACTTC.

At least ten counts were recorded for this clonotype. The chain couples TRBV28 to TRBJ2-7; TRBD1 is a possible D gene (5 bases). In germline, CDR1 is MDHEN, CDR2 SYDVKM. CDR3 length: 13 amino acids. V was clipped by 4 bases and J by 2 bases, with 9 bases between them. CDR3 DNA sequence: TGTGCCAGCAGTTCCGGACACCCCTACGAGCAGTACTTC. It specifies CASSSGHPYEQYF.

On this clonotype itself: A single base separates this from a much larger clone, so it may be a read error. The genes are TRBV6-1 and TRBJ1-1, with D possibly being TRBD1 (5 bases). This CDR3 comprises 13 residues. Trimming took off 2 bases at V and 9 bases at J, with 13 bases between the two ends. Germline lookup yields CDR1 MNHNS and CDR2 SASEGT. This CDR3 reads CASSESFRVKAFF. The DNA of the CDR3 is TGTGCCAGCAGTGAATCGTTCAGGGTTAAAGCTTTCTTT.

This clonotype occurred many times. The chain joins TRBV27 to TRBJ1-5; 8 positions agree with TRBD1. Per germline, CDR1 MNHEY and CDR2 SMNVEV (reference sequence). With V trimmed by 6 bases and J by 6 bases, 4 bases remained unmatched. The CDR3 extends over 13 amino acids. The CDR3: CASSPTGVQPQHF. CDR3 sequence (DNA): TGTGCCAGCAGCCCGACAGGGGTTCAGCCCCAGCATTTT.

In this sample, this clonotype turned up a few times. This chain uses TRBV4-1 with TRBJ1-5; a weak D match, TRBD1 (5 bases). Trimming removed 6 bases from V and 5 bases from J, with 23 bases in between. CDR1 is MGHRA and CDR2 is YSYEKL in the germline V gene. This CDR3 comprises 17 residues. The CDR3 DNA is TGCGCCAGCAGACATCCCGTGTCGGGACGGAGCTATCAGCCCCAGCATTTT. Amino acid sequence: CASRHPVSGRSYQPQHF.

This clonotype appeared a few times. This chain uses TRBV11-1 with TRBJ2-5, with D possibly matching TRBD1 (5 bases). CDR3 size: 15 residues. The germline V gene has CDR1 SGHAT and CDR2 FQDESV (reference sequence). The V end lost 8 bases, the J end lost 2 bases, and 18 bases lay between the germline ends. The CDR3 here is CASARRLTDQETQYF. CDR3 sequence (DNA): TGTGCCAGCGCTAGAAGGCTGACAGATCAAGAGACCCAGTACTTC.

This clonotype was seen at least ten times. The chain employs TRBV4-2 and TRBJ2-1; 13 bases match TRBD2. Trimming cost V 1 base and J 4 bases; bases outside gene matches: 4. The CDR3 has 17 amino acids. Germline CDR1 and CDR2: LGHNA and YNFKEQ. CDR3 in amino acids: CASSQGTSGSIYNEQFF. CDR3 DNA: TGTGCCAGCAGCCAAGGGACTAGCGGGAGTATTTACAATGAGCAGTTCTTC.

This clonotype was seen a few times. The CDR3 DNA reads TGTGCCAGCAGCCCCAGAGGCCGACAGGGGAGCACTGAAGCTTTCTTT. It is translated as CASSPRGRQGSTEAFF. This rearrangement joins TRBV3-1 to TRBJ1-1, with TRBD1 matching 8 bases. The germline CDR1 and CDR2 sequences are LGHDT and YNNKEL (reference sequence). After removal of 4 bases from V and 4 bases from J, the junction contained 11 bases not matched to a gene. The CDR3 has 16 residues.

The chain uses TRBV5-6 and TRBJ1-1; D remains unclear. The CDR3 has 13 residues. Between the trimmed V and J ends, which lost 0 bases and 8 bases, there was a span of 11 bases. CDR1 is SGHDT, CDR2 YYEEEE, per germline. The CDR3 coding sequence is TGTGCCAGCAGCTTGGAGTTTGTGAGGGAAGCTTTCTTT. It codes for CASSLEFVREAFF.

This clonotype appeared many times. The chain couples TRBV6-5 to TRBJ1-1; D possibly corresponds to TRBD1 (6 bases). V was clipped by 2 bases and J by 4 bases, with 17 bases between them. From germline, CDR1 is MNHEY and CDR2 SVGAGI. The CDR3 spans 16 residues. The CDR3 sequence is CASSYDRRRLITEAFF. The CDR3, as DNA: TGTGCCAGCAGTTACGACAGGCGGAGGTTGATCACTGAAGCTTTCTTT.

This clonotype has just a few counts. The rearrangement uses TRBV7-9 and TRBJ2-7; possibly TRBD2 for D (5 bases). The CDR3 has 14 amino acids. Germline CDR1 reads SEHNR; CDR2 reads FQNEAQ (reference sequence). With 5 bases removed from V and 2 bases from J, the gap between germline ends came to 13 bases. CDR3 protein: CASSPPIATYEQYF. CDR3 nucleotide sequence: TGTGCCAGCAGCCCCCCGATAGCGACCTACGAGCAGTACTTC.

This clonotype was detected ten times or more. The J gene is TRBJ2-1, the V gene TRBV7-9, with no clear D. The CDR3 totals 13 residues. Trimming cost V 1 base and J 8 bases, with 9 bases left between them. The V gene's germline CDR1 is SEHNR and CDR2 FQNEAQ (reference sequence). Here the CDR3 reads CASSLVAFYEQFF. DNA for the CDR3: TGTGCCAGCAGCTTAGTAGCCTTCTATGAGCAGTTCTTC.

This clonotype was observed many times. This chain connects TRBV13 to TRBJ2-1, with 9 bases that match TRBD2. This CDR3 spans 16 amino acids. With 5 bases clipped from V and 5 bases from J, the junction kept 10 bases outside the gene matches. CDR1 and CDR2 from the germline V gene are PRHDT and FYEKMQ (reference sequence). CDR3 loop: CASSALAGEGDNEQFF. CDR3 sequence (DNA): TGTGCCAGCAGCGCATTAGCGGGAGAGGGGGACAATGAGCAGTTCTTC.

The chain has TRBV9 and TRBJ2-7; TRBD1 aligns across 9 bases. Germline V gene lookup returns CDR1 SGDLS and CDR2 YYNGEE. After removal of 2 bases from V and 6 bases from J, the junction contained 12 bases not matched to a gene. This CDR3 has 16 amino acids. CDR3 in amino acids: CASSVNPGQGSGEQYF. The CDR3 DNA reads TGTGCCAGCAGCGTGAATCCGGGACAGGGTTCGGGCGAGCAGTACTTC. The full variable domain, with the rest looked up from reference TRBV9 and TRBJ2-7, is DSGVTQTPKHLITATGQRVTLRCSPRSGDLSVYWYQQSLDQGLQFLIQYYNGEERAKGNILERFSAQQFPDLHSELNLSSLELGDSALYFCASSVNPGQGSGEQYFGPGTRLTVT.

This clonotype was observed many times. The chain uses TRBV28 and TRBJ2-7; 11 bases agree with TRBD2. The trim removed 6 bases at V and 6 bases at J, leaving 13 bases unmatched. This CDR3 spans 16 amino acids. Germline V gene lookup returns CDR1 MDHEN and CDR2 SYDVKM. For the CDR3, the DNA is TGTGCCAGCAGACTAGCGGGAGTGTTGTCGGTCCGCGAGCAGTACTTC. It yields the protein CASRLAGVLSVREQYF.

This clonotype was seen at least ten times. The J gene is TRBJ2-3, the V gene TRBV15, with D unclear. V was pared by 3 bases and J by 6 bases, with 16 bases between. The CDR3 has 15 amino acids. Germline V gene data show CDR1 as LNHNV and CDR2 as YYDKDF (reference sequence). As DNA, the CDR3 is TGTGCCACCAGCAGCGCTAGATTCGTTTCCGATACGCAGTATTTT. Translating gives CATSSARFVSDTQYF. Full variable domain (outside the CDR3, taken from reference TRBV15 and TRBJ2-3): DAMVIQNPRYQVTQFGKPVTLSCSQTLNHNVMYWYQQKSSQAPKLLFHYYDKDFNNEADTPDNFQSRRPNTSFCFLDIRSPGLGDTAMYLCATSSARFVSDTQYFGPGTRLTVL.

This clonotype came up many times. V is TRBV6-1 and J is TRBJ2-7, with 9 bases matching TRBD1. J gave up 2 bases and V 3 bases, and 2 bases lay outside the gene matches. The CDR3 length is 14 residues. CDR1 is MNHNS, CDR2 SASEGT, per germline. This CDR3 reads CASSDRTGAYEQYF. In nucleotides, the CDR3 is TGTGCCAGCAGTGACCGGACAGGGGCCTACGAGCAGTACTTC.

The table lists this clonotype with a few counts. The chain recombines TRBV7-6 with TRBJ2-2; the D is unclear. Trimming took off 1 base at V and 6 bases at J, with 6 bases between the two ends. The CDR3 runs 13 residues. The germline gives CDR1 SGHVS, CDR2 FNYEAQ. In nucleotides, the CDR3 is TGTGCCAGCAGCTTAGAATTGGCCGGGGAGCTGTTTTTT. Protein: CASSLELAGELFF.

This chain's CDR3 is CAWSVRLGVRAYNEQFF. The CDR3 DNA reads as TGTGCCTGGAGTGTACGTTTGGGCGTCCGCGCCTACAATGAGCAGTTCTTC. This chain uses TRBV30 with TRBJ2-1; D remains unclear. The germline V and J ends were trimmed by 0 bases and 2 bases, with 17 bases remaining between them. The CDR3 is 17 amino acids. CDR1 GTSNPN and CDR2 SVGIG come from the germline V gene (reference sequence). Supplemented by reference TRBV30 and TRBJ2-1, the full variable domain reads SQTIHQWPATLVQPVGSPLSLECTVEGTSNPNLYWYRQAAGRGLQLLFYSVGIGQISSEVPQNLSASRPQDRQFILSSKKLLLSDSGFYLCAWSVRLGVRAYNEQFFGPGTRLTVL.

There are many counts of this clonotype. V usage is TRBV27 and J usage is TRBJ2-1; TRBD2 matches at 13 bases. Germline assignment: CDR1 MNHEY and CDR2 SMNVEV (reference sequence). This CDR3 comprises 15 residues. Germline trimming cut 4 bases from V and 7 bases from J; bases unmatched to any gene: 4. The CDR3 region is CASSYGLAGVNEQFF. In DNA form, the CDR3 reads TGTGCCAGCAGTTACGGACTAGCGGGAGTGAATGAGCAGTTCTTC.

This clonotype was seen at least ten times. The V call is TRBV2, the J call TRBJ1-1; unclear D gene. The V end lost 0 bases, the J end lost 3 bases, and 11 bases lay between the germline ends. This CDR3 spans 15 amino acids. Germline V gene sequence: CDR1 SNHLY, CDR2 FYNNEI. CDR3 amino acids: CASSEARPRDTEAFF. The CDR3 coding sequence is TGTGCCAGCAGTGAAGCGCGGCCTCGGGACACTGAAGCTTTCTTT. The full variable domain, in which reference TRBV2 and TRBJ1-1 provide the parts outside the CDR3, is EPEVTQTPSHQVTQMGQEVILRCVPISNHLYFYWYRQILGQKVEFLVSFYNNEISEKSEIFDDQFSVERPDGSNFTLKIRSTKLEDSAMYFCASSEARPRDTEAFFGQGTRLTVV.

The chain combines TRBV20-1 with TRBJ1-5; unclear D gene. Trimming shortened V by 0 bases and J by 6 bases, and 15 bases separated the two germline ends. Germline CDR1 and CDR2: DFQATT and SNEGSKA (reference sequence). The CDR3 has 15 residues. The CDR3 reads CSARESRALSQPQHF. The CDR3, as DNA: TGCAGTGCTAGAGAAAGTAGGGCCCTGAGTCAGCCCCAGCATTTT.

This chain links TRBV9 with TRBJ1-2; TRBD1 is a possible D gene (5 bases). Germline V gene sequence: CDR1 SGDLS, CDR2 YYNGEE. The CDR3 covers 14 residues. Trimming shortened V by 2 bases and J by 0 bases, and 8 bases separated the two germline ends. DNA of the CDR3: TGTGCCAGCAGCGTGGCAGGGACTAACTATGGCTACACCTTC. Translating it yields CASSVAGTNYGYTF.

This sequence joins TRBV24-1 and TRBJ2-5, with 7 bases lining up with TRBD2. The germline V gene encodes CDR1 KGHDR and CDR2 SFDVKD. J lost 1 base, V lost 3 bases, and 10 bases had no gene match. This CDR3 region has 17 residues. In DNA, the CDR3 is TGTGCCACCAGTGATCCCCTAGCGGCAGAACTCCAAGAGACCCAGTACTTC. This codes for CATSDPLAAELQETQYF.

This clonotype was seen at least ten times. This chain uses TRBV5-1 with TRBJ2-1, with TRBD1 matching 9 bases. CDR1 is SGHRS and CDR2 is YFSETQ in the germline V gene. The CDR3 contains 13 residues. V shed 5 bases and J 8 bases; nucleotides not matched to a gene: 5. The CDR3 DNA follows: TGCGCCAGCAGGGAGGGACAGGGACATGAGCAGTTCTTC. It specifies CASREGQGHEQFF.

At least ten counts were recorded for this clonotype. J is TRBJ2-5 and V is TRBV10-3; D might be TRBD1 (6 bases). V lost 4 bases to trimming and J lost 8 bases, with 14 bases between them. This CDR3 has 13 amino acids. Germline CDR1 reads ENHRY; CDR2 reads SYGVKD. The CDR3 sequence is CAISGSTTGTQYF. CDR3 in DNA: TGTGCCATCAGTGGCAGCACGACAGGTACCCAGTACTTC.